The 23 T cell receptor beta chains given below trace back to one sample, sequenced in a study of blood T cell repertoires in COVID-19. The table came from immunoSEQ multiplex PCR; TCRdb's copy has only in-frame clones and leaves some out. The sample lists 140,000 to 150,000 clones; 75% to 90% were seen once. Sequencing was carried out using peripheral blood. These receptors were collected from a woman aged 45-65 years with acute or convalescent COVID-19.

The CDR3 region is CASSPRQGTGTGELFF. CDR3 nucleotides: TGTGCCAGCAGTCCAAGACAGGGCACTGGCACCGGGGAGCTGTTTTTT. V and J are TRBV7-9 and TRBJ2-2; TRBD1 aligns across 7 bases. The V gene's germline CDR1 is SEHNR and CDR2 FQNEAQ (reference sequence). V gave up 6 bases and J gave up 4 bases; unmatched junction bases: 11. There are 16 residues in the CDR3.

This clone was recorded only once. The chain employs TRBV5-1 and TRBJ2-2; TRBD1 is a possible D gene (5 bases). Germline V lookup: CDR1 SGHRS, CDR2 YFSETQ. The CDR3 has 16 residues. Trimming shortened V by 0 bases and J by 5 bases, and 14 bases separated the two germline ends. The CDR3 nucleotides are TGCGCCAGCAGCTTGGCCTCCAGGGTAGGAACCGGGGAGCTGTTTTTT. It is translated as CASSLASRVGTGELFF.

This clone has a handful of counts. This chain connects TRBV18 to TRBJ2-1; 8 bases map to TRBD1. Germline CDR1 reads KGHSH; CDR2 reads LQKENI. V gave up 3 bases and J gave up 8 bases; unmatched junction bases: 12. The CDR3 contains 16 residues. The CDR3 spells CASSPPDRAWWDEQFF. The CDR3, as DNA: TGTGCCAGCTCACCCCCGGACAGGGCCTGGTGGGATGAGCAGTTCTTC.

The chain couples TRBV13 to TRBJ2-7, with D possibly being TRBD1 (7 bases). The germline V gene has CDR1 PRHDT and CDR2 FYEKMQ (reference sequence). V lost 5 bases, J lost 3 bases, and 11 bases lay in between. CDR3 length: 13 amino acids. CDR3 coding DNA: TGTGCCAGCAGCCGCGGGACAGACTACGAGCAGTACTTC. Residues: CASSRGTDYEQYF.

The chain is built from TRBV20-1 and TRBJ1-2, with D uncertain. This CDR3 has 14 residues. Germline V gene sequence: CDR1 DFQATT, CDR2 SNEGSKA (reference sequence). V lost 3 bases, J lost 4 bases, and 15 bases lay in between. CDR3 sequence (DNA): TGCAGTGCTAGTTCTCCCGGGGATAGCTATGGCTACACCTTC. Its translation: CSASSPGDSYGYTF.

This clone was seen only a few times. The chain has TRBV16 and TRBJ2-1, with D possibly being TRBD2 (7 bases). CDR1 is KGHSY and CDR2 is FQNENV in the germline V gene. The CDR3 is made up of 20 amino acids. V shed 4 bases and J shed 7 bases, with 32 bases lying between them. CDR3 DNA sequence: TGTGCCAGCAGCCCTCTCCTCGCCGCCGGCTGGGCAGGGGAGGGTAATGAGCAGTTCTTC. Translating it yields CASSPLLAAGWAGEGNEQFF.

CDR3 sequence reads: CASSSRGSYGYTF. In DNA, the CDR3 is TGTGCCAGCAGTTCCAGGGGATCCTATGGCTACACCTTC. V is TRBV6-5 and J is TRBJ1-2; D may be TRBD1 (6 bases). Trimming removed 4 bases at V and 4 bases at J, with 10 bases between. CDR1 MNHEY and CDR2 SVGAGI come from the germline V gene. This CDR3 contains 13 residues.

This rearrangement joins TRBV5-8 to TRBJ1-2; 7 nucleotides match TRBD1. Germline CDR1 SGHTS, CDR2 YDEGEE. CDR3 size: 15 residues. With 4 bases clipped from V and 3 bases from J, the junction kept 9 bases outside the gene matches. The CDR3 DNA reads as TGTGCCAGCAGCACTGCCAGGGGGGCGGACTATGGCTACACCTTC. Amino acid sequence: CASSTARGADYGYTF. The full variable domain, in which reference TRBV5-8 and TRBJ1-2 provide the parts outside the CDR3, is EAGVTQSPTHLIKTRGQQATLRCSPISGHTSVYWYQQALGLGLQFLLWYDEGEERNRGNFPPRFSGRQFPNYSSELNVNALELEDSALYLCASSTARGADYGYTFGSGTRLTVV.

V and J are TRBV28 and TRBJ1-6, with unresolved D. The CDR3 sequence is 15 residues long. The V end was cut by 5 bases, the J end by 2 bases, with 10 bases between. Germline-derived CDR1 and CDR2 are MDHEN and SYDVKM. In nucleotides, the CDR3 is TGTGCCAGCAGTCCCGGGAGGGCCTATAATTCACCCCTCCACTTT. Translating it yields CASSPGRAYNSPLHF.

V usage is TRBV9 and J usage is TRBJ2-1; 8 bases agree with TRBD2. CDR1 and CDR2 (germline): SGDLS, YYNGEE. V lost 1 base to trimming and J lost 2 bases; unmatched junction nucleotides: 11. This CDR3 comprises 18 residues. The CDR3 DNA reads TGTGCCAGCAGCGTAAGTCGGTTGGGGCGGGAGGCCTACAATGAGCAGTTCTTC. This gives the protein CASSVSRLGREAYNEQFF.

The chain links TRBV7-2 to TRBJ2-3; perhaps TRBD2 as D (6 bases). The CDR3 loop spans 15 amino acids. The V and J ends lost 3 bases and 0 bases respectively, with 10 bases between them. Per the germline V gene, CDR1 is SGHTA and CDR2 is FQGNSA. CDR3 sequence reads: CASSFSSASTDTQYF. The CDR3, as DNA: TGTGCCAGCAGCTTCTCTAGCGCTAGCACAGATACGCAGTATTTT. The whole variable domain, remainder taken from reference TRBV7-2 and TRBJ2-3, is GAGVSQSPSNKVTEKGKDVELRCDPISGHTALYWYRQSLGQGLEFLIYFQGNSAPDKSGLPSDRFSAERTGGSVSTLTIQRTQQEDSAVYLCASSFSSASTDTQYFGPGTRLTVL.

V usage is TRBV5-6 and J usage is TRBJ2-7, with D maybe TRBD2 (5 bases). Germline loops: CDR1 SGHDT, CDR2 YYEEEE. This CDR3 contains 12 residues. V was clipped by 6 bases and J by 2 bases, with 9 bases between them. The CDR3 DNA reads as TGTGCCAGCACCCCCGGGGCCTACGAGCAGTACTTC. Translation gives CASTPGAYEQYF. The entire variable domain, with the rest obtained from reference TRBV5-6 and TRBJ2-7, is as follows: DAGVTQSPTHLIKTRGQQVTLRCSPKSGHDTVSWYQQALGQGPQFIFQYYEEEERQRGNFPDRFSGHQFPNYSSELNVNALLLGDSALYLCASTPGAYEQYFGPGTRLTVT.

This rearrangement joins TRBV3-1 (or the pseudogene TRBV3-2) to TRBJ1-5; D uncertain. The germline CDR1 and CDR2 sequences are LGHDT and YNNKEL (reference sequence). Trimming pared 3 bases from V and 7 bases from J, leaving 10 bases between. The CDR3 length is 13 residues. The CDR3 loop reads CASSQQVGQPQHF. The CDR3 DNA is TGTGCCAGCAGCCAGCAGGTCGGACAGCCCCAGCATTTT.

This rearrangement joins TRBV7-9 to TRBJ1-3; 8 bases fit TRBD1. Germline CDR1 is SEHNR and CDR2 is FQNEAQ (reference sequence). The CDR3 has 17 amino acids. V was clipped by 0 bases and J by 4 bases; unmatched bases: 8. The CDR3 loop is CASSLATRTGPGNTIYF. CDR3 coding DNA: TGTGCCAGCAGCTTAGCGACCCGGACAGGGCCCGGAAACACCATATATTTT.

The rearrangement links TRBV11-2 to TRBJ1-4; D perhaps matches TRBD1 (5 bases). Germline V CDR1 and CDR2: SGHAT, FQNNGV. This CDR3 contains 14 residues. Trimming cost V 1 base and J 7 bases, with 10 bases left between them. The CDR3, as DNA: TGTGCCAGCAGCTTAGCTCAGGGAAGTGAAAAACTGTTTTTT. It specifies CASSLAQGSEKLFF.

The chain is built from TRBV13 and TRBJ2-3; D might be TRBD1 (6 bases). Trimming took off 5 bases at V and 0 bases at J, with 12 bases between the two ends. The CDR3 covers 15 residues. The germline V gene encodes CDR1 PRHDT and CDR2 FYEKMQ (reference sequence). CDR3: CASSPRDTSTDTQYF. The CDR3 bases are TGTGCCAGCAGCCCCCGGGACACAAGCACAGATACGCAGTATTTT.

The chain employs TRBV6-5 and TRBJ1-1, with TRBD1 matching over 7 bases. Germline V gene sequence: CDR1 MNHEY, CDR2 SVGAGI. The CDR3 is made up of 14 amino acids. V was pared by 6 bases and J by 1 base, with 5 bases of the junction left unmatched. This CDR3 reads CASSATGPNTEAFF. The DNA of the CDR3 is TGTGCCAGCAGCGCGACAGGGCCGAACACTGAAGCTTTCTTT.

The V gene is TRBV11-2, the J gene TRBJ2-4; TRBD2 might be the D (5 bases). Per germline, CDR1 SGHAT and CDR2 FQNNGV. V was clipped by 3 bases and J by 5 bases, with 17 bases between them. This CDR3 has 16 amino acids. CDR3 sequence (DNA): TGTGCCAGCAGCTTTGTTTGGCGGGCGGCTGAAAACATTCAGTACTTC. This translates into CASSFVWRAAENIQYF.

In its sample, this clone was seen once. This chain connects TRBV27 to TRBJ1-1; unclear D gene. The CDR3 has 15 amino acids. Germline V gene data show CDR1 as MNHEY and CDR2 as SMNVEV (reference sequence). V was pared by 0 bases and J by 0 bases, with 8 bases between. The DNA for the CDR3 is TGTGCCAGCAGTTTATCACGGGTCATGAACACTGAAGCTTTCTTT. It is translated as CASSLSRVMNTEAFF.

This clone has only a few counts. This chain links TRBV13 with TRBJ2-5; a possible D gene is TRBD1 (6 bases). V lost 6 bases, J lost 1 base, and 15 bases lay in between. CDR3 size: 15 residues. CDR1 and CDR2 (germline): PRHDT, FYEKMQ (reference sequence). The CDR3 DNA reads TGTGCCAGCAGACATCGACAGGCTCTCCAAGAGACCCAGTACTTC. Translating it yields CASRHRQALQETQYF.

The chain carries TRBV5-6 and TRBJ1-3; 7 nucleotides line up with TRBD1. This CDR3 has 14 residues. The V gene's germline CDR1 is SGHDT and CDR2 YYEEEE. J was trimmed by 2 bases and V by 5 bases; bases with no gene match: 4. Here the CDR3 DNA reads TGTGCCAGCAGTCTTAGGGGGCCTGGAAACACCATATATTTT. Amino acid sequence: CASSLRGPGNTIYF. Filled out from reference TRBV5-6 and TRBJ1-3, the complete variable domain reads DAGVTQSPTHLIKTRGQQVTLRCSPKSGHDTVSWYQQALGQGPQFIFQYYEEEERQRGNFPDRFSGHQFPNYSSELNVNALLLGDSALYLCASSLRGPGNTIYFGEGSWLTVV.

The rearrangement links TRBV12-5 to TRBJ1-5; unclear D gene. Germline lookup yields CDR1 LGHNT and CDR2 FRNRAP. This CDR3 has 16 residues. V was cut by 2 bases and J by 0 bases, with 11 bases left in between. The CDR3 DNA is TGTGCTAGTGGTTTGTTTCAGGCGTATAGCAATCAGCCCCAGCATTTT. Protein product: CASGLFQAYSNQPQHF.

This clone occurred once. This rearrangement joins TRBV6-1 to TRBJ1-4; D possibly corresponds to TRBD1 (6 bases). This CDR3 has 15 amino acids. Trimming shortened V by 1 base and J by 6 bases, and 12 bases separated the two germline ends. The germline V gene has CDR1 MNHNS and CDR2 SASEGT. CDR3 sequence (DNA): TGTGCCAGCAGTGAAGGAACAGGGAGATATGAAAAACTGTTTTTT. Its translation: CASSEGTGRYEKLFF.